The T cell receptor beta chain under discussion was sequenced for a study of T cells in Graves' hyperthyroidism and ophthalmopathy. What was amplified from RNA transcripts were TCR beta CDR3 regions. An initial round of RT-PCR targeting the TCR CDR3 relied on the HTBI primer set. One entry per CDR3 protein results from TCRdb running MiXCR on the multiplex PCR reads. Of some 270,000 distinct CDR3 sequences in the sample, roughly an eighth were seen once. Whole-study results and caveats: Onset of ophthalmopathy came a median around 6.2 months after the model predicted it.

Germline CDR1 is SNHLY and CDR2 is FYNNEI. Trimming at V came to 4 bases and at J to 3 bases, leaving 10 bases not matched to a gene. The CDR3 sequence is 17 residues long. This clonotype was seen many times. The antigen is unknown. Specimen: blood. The sequence derives from a woman aged 35 to 49 with Graves' hyperthyroidism. The chain joins TRBV2 to TRBJ2-1; 9 nucleotides line up with TRBD2. The CDR3: CASSARIAGVGYNEQFF. CDR3 DNA sequence: TGTGCCAGCAGTGCTCGGATAGCGGGAGTGGGCTACAATGAGCAGTTCTTC.